The 4 T cell receptor beta chains in this list originate from one sample, sequenced in a study of monozygotic twins with inflammatory bowel disease. TCRdb re-called the 5' RACE reads, yielding one record per CDR3 amino acid sequence without DNA. The sample table sets out about 99,000 distinct CDR3 sequences. The sample was blood. These receptors all stem from a human donor with ulcerative colitis or Crohn's disease, or a healthy co-twin of an affected twin (not recorded which).

The V call is TRBV27, the J call TRBJ2-7. The CDR3 extends over 12 amino acids. CDR1 is MNHEY and CDR2 is SMNVEV in the germline V gene (reference sequence). CDR3 loop: CASSLSPREQYF.

The rearrangement joins TRBV27 to TRBJ2-5; TCRdb selects TRBD2, and the lack of DNA leaves this call unchecked. Germline-derived CDR1 and CDR2 are MNHEY and SMNVEV (reference sequence). The CDR3 spans 16 residues. The CDR3 protein is CASSLSGEEGWETQYF.

The rearrangement links TRBV20-1 to TRBJ1-5; lacking DNA, the TRBD1 call made by TCRdb goes unchecked. The CDR3 has 16 amino acids. In germline, CDR1 is DFQATT, CDR2 SNEGSKA (reference sequence). CDR3: CSARQMGTGGRQPQHF.

The chain uses TRBV7-9 and TRBJ2-7. This CDR3 contains 16 residues. Per germline, CDR1 SEHNR and CDR2 FQNEAQ (reference sequence). The CDR3 sequence: CASRDGGSERTYEQYF.